This is a list of T cell receptor beta chains from one sample in a study of blood T cells in healthy people across ages. One entry per CDR3 protein results from TCRdb running MiXCR on the 5' RACE reads. The sample yields some 1.4 million distinct CDR3 sequences, 42% seen once. Sequencing was done on a sample of blood. The source is a woman younger than 35 in good health. Both conserved end residues are part of each CDR3. D genes are given only for firm matches. A row's size may be missing; if present it is once, few, many or a size class.

V: TRBV3-1; size: -; D: TRBD2; J: TRBJ2-4; DNA: TGTGCCAGCAGCCAACCAGCGGGGGGCCCCAAAAACATTCAGTACTTC; CDR3: CASSQPAGGPKNIQYF
V: TRBV20-1; size: -; D: -; J: TRBJ2-7; DNA: TGCAGTGCTACAGGGTCTTGGGACGAGCAGTACTTC; CDR3: CSATGSWDEQYF
V: TRBV5-1; size: few; D: TRBD2; J: TRBJ2-3; DNA: TGCGCCAGCAGCTATAAGACTAGCGGGGGGGCAGAAGATACGCAGTATTTT; CDR3: CASSYKTSGGAEDTQYF
V: TRBV7-2; size: -; D: TRBD1; J: TRBJ1-4; DNA: TGTGCCAGCAGCTTAACAGGACAGGGTTTTGAAAAACTGTTTTTT; CDR3: CASSLTGQGFEKLFF
V: TRBV28; size: -; D: TRBD1; J: TRBJ2-7; DNA: TGTGCCAGCAGTAGACAGGGGGGCAGGGGATACGAGCAGTACTTC; CDR3: CASSRQGGRGYEQYF
V: TRBV24-1; size: -; D: TRBD2; J: TRBJ2-3; DNA: TGTGCCACCAGTGAGCCCGGACTAGCAGATACGCAGTATTTT; CDR3: CATSEPGLADTQYF
V: TRBV6-1; size: few; D: TRBD2; J: TRBJ2-1; DNA: TGTGCCAGCAGGAGGGCGGCTCTAGCGGGGGGCATCAATGAGCAGTTCTTC; CDR3: CASRRAALAGGINEQFF
V: TRBV12-3/TRBV12-4; size: many; D: -; J: TRBJ2-7; DNA: TGTGCCAGCAGCTTAGTAGCCTACGAGCAGTACTTC; CDR3: CASSLVAYEQYF
V: TRBV29-1; size: -; D: -; J: TRBJ2-7; DNA: TGCAGCGTTCCGGGACTCAGCTCCTACAATGAGCAGTACTTC; CDR3: CSVPGLSSYNEQYF
V: TRBV4-1; size: few; D: -; J: TRBJ1-2; DNA: TGCGCCAGCAGCCAATCAGACTCGTTCAACTATGGCTACACCTTC; CDR3: CASSQSDSFNYGYTF
V: TRBV20-1; size: -; D: -; J: TRBJ2-1; DNA: TGCAGTGCCGAGACATGGACCGCATATGAGCAGTTCTTC; CDR3: CSAETWTAYEQFF
V: TRBV29-1; size: -; D: TRBD1; J: TRBJ2-7; DNA: TGCAGCGTTCTCGGACAGGCCACCTACGAGCAGTACTTC; CDR3: CSVLGQATYEQYF
V: TRBV29-1; size: few; D: TRBD2; J: TRBJ2-5; DNA: TGCAGCGTTATGGGGACTAGCGCCATAGGGAGGGAGACCCAGTACTTC; CDR3: CSVMGTSAIGRETQYF
V: TRBV6-1; size: once; D: -; J: TRBJ1-6; DNA: TGTGCCAGCCGCGGCGGGGGATGGGGGTCACCCCTCCACTTT; CDR3: CASRGGGWGSPLHF
V: TRBV4-1; size: few; D: -; J: TRBJ2-7; DNA: TGCGCCAGCAGCCAAGGGGCACTGAGCTCCTACGAGCAGTACTTC; CDR3: CASSQGALSSYEQYF
V: TRBV2; size: -; D: -; J: TRBJ2-5; DNA: TGTGCCAGCATTATCGGGCCTCCGTTGGGGGAGACCCAGTACTTC; CDR3: CASIIGPPLGETQYF
V: TRBV12-3/TRBV12-4; size: -; D: -; J: TRBJ2-4; DNA: TGTGCCATCAGTTCCCTCCGCTCAAACATTCAGTACTTC; CDR3: CAISSLRSNIQYF
V: TRBV29-1; size: -; D: -; J: TRBJ2-7; DNA: TGCAGCGTTGGGGCGGGGACAGCCCCCTACGAGCAGTACTTC; CDR3: CSVGAGTAPYEQYF
V: TRBV28; size: -; D: -; J: TRBJ1-1; DNA: TGTGCCAGCAGTCAAATGAGCGCTGAAGCTTTCTTT; CDR3: CASSQMSAEAFF
V: TRBV2; size: -; D: TRBD1; J: TRBJ1-2; DNA: TGTGCCAGCAGTAACTGGGACAGCATACACCGCCTACGAGGCTACACCTTC; CDR3: CASSNWDSIHRLRGYTF
V: TRBV6-5; size: -; D: -; J: TRBJ1-6; DNA: TGTGCCAGCAGTTATGAGGGGACAAATTCACCCCTCCACTTT; CDR3: CASSYEGTNSPLHF
V: TRBV7-3; size: -; D: TRBD2; J: TRBJ2-2; DNA: TGTGCCAGCAGCATCGGACTAGCGGTGAACACCGGGGAGCTGTTTTTT; CDR3: CASSIGLAVNTGELFF
V: TRBV27; size: -; D: -; J: TRBJ1-2; DNA: TGTGCCAGCAGTCCGGATGCTAGTGGCGGCTACACCTTC; CDR3: CASSPDASGGYTF
V: TRBV4-2; size: -; D: TRBD2; J: TRBJ2-5; DNA: TGTGCCAGCAGCCAAGACGGGACTAGCCCCTCCGAGACCCAGTACTTC; CDR3: CASSQDGTSPSETQYF
V: TRBV5-4; size: -; D: TRBD2; J: TRBJ2-1; DNA: TGTGCCAGCAGCTTGCGGTTCTTCGGGACTAGCGAGAATGAGCAGTTCTTC; CDR3: CASSLRFFGTSENEQFF
V: TRBV7-2; size: few; D: -; J: TRBJ1-5; DNA: TGTGCCAGCAGCTTAAACAGCCCCTATCAGCCCCAGCATTTT; CDR3: CASSLNSPYQPQHF
V: TRBV7-9; size: -; D: -; J: TRBJ2-1; DNA: TGTGCCAGCAGCATGGTCCTCACGTCCTACAATGAGCAGTTCTTC; CDR3: CASSMVLTSYNEQFF
V: TRBV24-1; size: once; D: -; J: TRBJ2-1; DNA: TGTGCCACCAGTGATTCCGGCCCGGCCGGGTCCTACTACAATGAGCAGTTCTTC; CDR3: CATSDSGPAGSYYNEQFF
V: TRBV28; size: few; D: -; J: TRBJ2-7; DNA: TGTGCCACTGAAAAATTAGCGTACGAGCAGTACTTC; CDR3: CATEKLAYEQYF
V: TRBV27; size: -; D: -; J: TRBJ1-6; DNA: TGTGCCAGCAGCTTAGGCGGACATGGTTCACCCCTCCACTTT; CDR3: CASSLGGHGSPLHF
V: TRBV7-2; size: many; D: TRBD2; J: TRBJ2-1; DNA: TGTGCCAGCAGCTTATACGGGACTAACGGAGATGAGCAGTTCTTC; CDR3: CASSLYGTNGDEQFF
V: TRBV4-2; size: few; D: TRBD1; J: TRBJ2-7; DNA: TGTGCCAGCAGCCAAGTACCGGGACAGGGCTCCTACGAGCAGTACTTC; CDR3: CASSQVPGQGSYEQYF
V: TRBV6-6; size: -; D: TRBD2; J: TRBJ2-7; DNA: TGTGCCAGCAGAGCAAGCGGGAGCCCTCCCAATGAGCAGTACTTC; CDR3: CASRASGSPPNEQYF
V: TRBV7-9; size: many; D: -; J: TRBJ2-7; DNA: TGTGCCAGCAGCTCCGGTTACTACGAGCAGTACTTC; CDR3: CASSSGYYEQYF
V: TRBV10-3; size: -; D: TRBD2; J: TRBJ2-1; DNA: TGTGCCATCAGTGACCACGGGACTAGTCGGCCCCTTTACAATGAGCAGTTCTTC; CDR3: CAISDHGTSRPLYNEQFF
V: TRBV4-1; size: -; D: -; J: TRBJ2-7; DNA: TGCGCCAGCAGCCAAATCAAGGACTACGAGCAGTACTTC; CDR3: CASSQIKDYEQYF
V: TRBV6-5; size: -; D: -; J: TRBJ1-1; DNA: TGTGCCAGCAGTTACTCGATGGGTAAGAGCCTGAACACTGAAGCTTTCTTT; CDR3: CASSYSMGKSLNTEAFF
V: TRBV12-3/TRBV12-4; size: few; D: -; J: TRBJ1-1; DNA: TGTGCCAGCAGTCGTATGGGGACAACGAACACTGAAGCTTTCTTT; CDR3: CASSRMGTTNTEAFF
V: TRBV5-1; size: -; D: -; J: TRBJ1-1; DNA: TGCGCCAGCAGCTTTGCAGGGGACGAGGCTTTCTTT; CDR3: CASSFAGDEAFF
V: TRBV12-5; size: many; D: -; J: TRBJ2-5; DNA: TGTGCTAGTGGTAGCCAAGAGACCCAGTACTTC; CDR3: CASGSQETQYF
V: TRBV7-9; size: few; D: TRBD2; J: TRBJ2-1; DNA: TGTGCCAGCAGCTCCGGGCGGGAGCTGGGTGAGCAGTTCTTC; CDR3: CASSSGRELGEQFF
V: TRBV20-1; size: -; D: TRBD1; J: TRBJ1-5; DNA: TGCAGTGCTAGAACGGGACAGGGGAATCAGCCCCAGCATTTT; CDR3: CSARTGQGNQPQHF
V: TRBV9; size: -; D: -; J: TRBJ2-3; DNA: TGTGCCAGCAGCGTGTACAGCCCGACCCAGTGCACAGATACGCAGTATTTT; CDR3: CASSVYSPTQCTDTQYF
V: TRBV14; size: few; D: -; J: TRBJ2-7; DNA: TGTGCCAGCAGCCAAGGATATACCCCCTACGAGCAGTACTTC; CDR3: CASSQGYTPYEQYF
V: TRBV6-1; size: -; D: -; J: TRBJ1-1; DNA: TGTGCCAGCAGTGAGGGGGTAAGGACTGAAGCTTTCTTT; CDR3: CASSEGVRTEAFF
V: TRBV4-1; size: -; D: TRBD1; J: TRBJ1-3; DNA: TGCGCCAGCGCGCCAGACTACAGGGGGCGAGGAAACACCATATATTTT; CDR3: CASAPDYRGRGNTIYF
V: TRBV20-1; size: -; D: TRBD2; J: TRBJ2-7; DNA: TGCAGTGCTAGGGGACTAGCGGGGGACTCCTACAATGAGCAGTACTTC; CDR3: CSARGLAGDSYNEQYF
V: TRBV12-3/TRBV12-4; size: many; D: -; J: TRBJ2-1; DNA: TGTGCCAGCAGTTTAGCACCGCTCGTCAATGAGCAGTTCTTC; CDR3: CASSLAPLVNEQFF
V: TRBV10-3; size: -; D: TRBD1; J: TRBJ2-7; DNA: TGTGCCACATCAGTACAGGGGGGATACTACGAGCAGTACTTC; CDR3: CATSVQGGYYEQYF
V: TRBV7-9; size: few; D: TRBD1; J: TRBJ2-7; DNA: TGTGCCAGCAGCTCCACTACACTAGACAGGGTTGGGCACGAGCAGTACTTC; CDR3: CASSSTTLDRVGHEQYF
V: TRBV11-2; size: few; D: -; J: TRBJ2-5; DNA: TGTGCCAGCAGTCTGTGGGAGCGACAGACCCAGTACTTC; CDR3: CASSLWERQTQYF
V: TRBV7-2; size: -; D: -; J: TRBJ1-5; DNA: TGTGCCAGCAGCTTAGAGACGGGACACCTTAATCAGCCCCAGCATTTT; CDR3: CASSLETGHLNQPQHF
V: TRBV15; size: -; D: -; J: TRBJ1-2; DNA: TGTGCCACACTGGACATCAACTATGGCTACACCTTC; CDR3: CATLDINYGYTF